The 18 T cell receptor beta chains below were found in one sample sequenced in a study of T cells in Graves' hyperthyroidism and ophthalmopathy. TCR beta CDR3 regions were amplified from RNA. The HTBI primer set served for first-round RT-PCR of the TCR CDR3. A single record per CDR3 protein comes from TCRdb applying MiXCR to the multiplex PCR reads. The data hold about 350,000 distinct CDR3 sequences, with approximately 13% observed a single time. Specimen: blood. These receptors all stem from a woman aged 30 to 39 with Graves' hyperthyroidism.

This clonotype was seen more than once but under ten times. CDR3 coding DNA: TGTGCCAGCAGCTTAGGGGTTCGGGCCGGGAATGAGCAGTTCTTC. The encoded protein is CASSLGVRAGNEQFF. The rearrangement links TRBV13 to TRBJ2-1, with D uncertain. The germline CDR1 and CDR2 sequences are PRHDT and FYEKMQ (reference sequence). The V end lost 0 bases, the J end lost 7 bases, and 13 bases lay between the germline ends. The CDR3 is 15 residues long. Combining the CDR3 with reference TRBV13 and TRBJ2-1 gives the whole variable domain AAGVIQSPRHLIKEKRETATLKCYPIPRHDTVYWYQQGPGQDPQFLISFYEKMQSDKGSIPDRFSAQQFSDYHSELNMSSLELGDSALYFCASSLGVRAGNEQFFGPGTRLTVL.

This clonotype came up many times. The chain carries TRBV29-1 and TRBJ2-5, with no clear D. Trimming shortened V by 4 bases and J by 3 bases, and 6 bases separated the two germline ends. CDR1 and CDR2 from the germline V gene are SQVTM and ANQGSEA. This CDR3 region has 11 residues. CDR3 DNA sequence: TGCAGCGTTGTTCCCAAAGAGACCCAGTACTTC. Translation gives CSVVPKETQYF.

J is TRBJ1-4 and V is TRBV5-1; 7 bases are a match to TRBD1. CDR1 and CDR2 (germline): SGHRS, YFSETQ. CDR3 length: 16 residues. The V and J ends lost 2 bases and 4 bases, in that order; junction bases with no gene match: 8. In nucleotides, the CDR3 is TGCGCCAGCAGCTTTGGACCGGGACAGAGTAATGAAAAACTGTTTTTT. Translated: CASSFGPGQSNEKLFF.

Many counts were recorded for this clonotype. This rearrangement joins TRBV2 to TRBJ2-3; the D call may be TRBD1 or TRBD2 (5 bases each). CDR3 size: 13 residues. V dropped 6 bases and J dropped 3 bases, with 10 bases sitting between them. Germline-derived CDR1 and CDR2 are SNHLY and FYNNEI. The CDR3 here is CASSWGWTDTQYF. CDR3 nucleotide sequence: TGTGCCAGCAGCTGGGGGTGGACAGATACGCAGTATTTT.

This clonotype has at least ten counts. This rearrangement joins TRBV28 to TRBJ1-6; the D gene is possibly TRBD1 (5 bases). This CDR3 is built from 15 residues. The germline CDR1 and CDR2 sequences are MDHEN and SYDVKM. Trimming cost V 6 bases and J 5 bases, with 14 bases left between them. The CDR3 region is CASSLRDGNNSPLHF. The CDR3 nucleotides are TGTGCCAGCAGCCTCCGGGACGGAAATAATTCACCCCTCCACTTT.

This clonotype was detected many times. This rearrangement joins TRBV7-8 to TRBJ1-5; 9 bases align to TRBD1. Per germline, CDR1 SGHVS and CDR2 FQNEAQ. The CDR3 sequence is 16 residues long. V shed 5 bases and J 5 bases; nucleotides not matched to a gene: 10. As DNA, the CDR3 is TGTGCCAGCAGCCCAAGGGAGGGACAGGGAGATCAGCCCCAGCATTTT. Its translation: CASSPREGQGDQPQHF.

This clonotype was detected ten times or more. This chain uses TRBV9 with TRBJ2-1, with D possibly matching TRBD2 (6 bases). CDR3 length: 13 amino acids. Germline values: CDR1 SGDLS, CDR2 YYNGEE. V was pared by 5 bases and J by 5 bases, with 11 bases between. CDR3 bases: TGTGCCAGCAGGGCTAGCGCGGACAATGAGCAGTTCTTC. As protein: CASRASADNEQFF.

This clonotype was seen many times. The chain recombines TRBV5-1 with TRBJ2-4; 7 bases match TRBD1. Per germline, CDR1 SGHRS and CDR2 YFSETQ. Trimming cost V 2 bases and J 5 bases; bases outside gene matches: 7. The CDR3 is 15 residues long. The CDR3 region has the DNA TGCGCCAGCAGCTTACGCACAGGGGAAGAAAACATTCAGTACTTC. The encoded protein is CASSLRTGEENIQYF.

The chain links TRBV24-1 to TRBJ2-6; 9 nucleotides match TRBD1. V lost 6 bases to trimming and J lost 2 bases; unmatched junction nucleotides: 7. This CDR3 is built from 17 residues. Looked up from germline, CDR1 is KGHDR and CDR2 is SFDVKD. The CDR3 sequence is CATSMGTGFAGANVLTF. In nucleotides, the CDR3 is TGTGCCACCAGTATGGGGACAGGGTTCGCTGGGGCCAACGTCCTGACTTTC.

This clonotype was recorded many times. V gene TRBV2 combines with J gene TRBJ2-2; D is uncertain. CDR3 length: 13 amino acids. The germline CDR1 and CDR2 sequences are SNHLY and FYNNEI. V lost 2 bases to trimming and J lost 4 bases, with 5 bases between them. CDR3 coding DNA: TGTGCCAGCAGTGAATTTGGCACCGGGGAGCTGTTTTTT. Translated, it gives CASSEFGTGELFF.

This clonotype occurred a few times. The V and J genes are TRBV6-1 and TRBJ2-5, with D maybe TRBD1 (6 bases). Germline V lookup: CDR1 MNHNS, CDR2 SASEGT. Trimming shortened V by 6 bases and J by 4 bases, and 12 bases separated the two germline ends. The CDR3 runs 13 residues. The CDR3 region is CASRRGSLETQYF. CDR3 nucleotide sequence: TGTGCCAGCAGGAGGGGGAGCCTAGAGACCCAGTACTTC.

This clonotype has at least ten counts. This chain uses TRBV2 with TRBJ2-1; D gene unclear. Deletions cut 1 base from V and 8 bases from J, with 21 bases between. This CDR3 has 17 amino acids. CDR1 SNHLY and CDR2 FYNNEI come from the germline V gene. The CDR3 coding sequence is TGTGCCAGCAGTGAAGACCGACTGGGCTTTATTGGCGATGAGCAGTTCTTC. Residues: CASSEDRLGFIGDEQFF.

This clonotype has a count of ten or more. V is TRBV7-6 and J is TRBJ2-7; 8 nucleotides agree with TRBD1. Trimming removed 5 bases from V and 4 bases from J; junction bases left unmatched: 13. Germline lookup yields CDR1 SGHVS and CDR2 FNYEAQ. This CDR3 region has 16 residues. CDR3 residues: CASSARQGWSIYEQYF. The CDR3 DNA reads TGTGCCAGCAGCGCGAGACAGGGGTGGTCAATTTACGAGCAGTACTTC.

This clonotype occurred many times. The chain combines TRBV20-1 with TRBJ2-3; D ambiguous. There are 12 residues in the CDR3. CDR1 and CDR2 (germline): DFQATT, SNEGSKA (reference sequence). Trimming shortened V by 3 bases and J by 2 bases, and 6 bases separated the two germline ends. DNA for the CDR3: TGCAGTGCTAGGACGGACACAGATACGCAGTATTTT. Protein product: CSARTDTDTQYF.

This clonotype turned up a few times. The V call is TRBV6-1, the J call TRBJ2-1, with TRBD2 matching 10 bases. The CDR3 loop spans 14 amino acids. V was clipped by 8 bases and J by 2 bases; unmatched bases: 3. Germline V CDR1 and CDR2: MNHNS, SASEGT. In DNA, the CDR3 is TGTGCCAGCGAACTAGCGGGAACCTACAATGAGCAGTTCTTC. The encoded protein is CASELAGTYNEQFF.

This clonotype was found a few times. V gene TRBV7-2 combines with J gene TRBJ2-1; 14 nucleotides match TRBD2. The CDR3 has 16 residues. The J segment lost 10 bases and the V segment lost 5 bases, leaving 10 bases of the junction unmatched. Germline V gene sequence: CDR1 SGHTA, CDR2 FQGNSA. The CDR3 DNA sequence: TGTGCCAGCAGCCACCCCGGGACTAGCGGGAGTAGAGAGCAGTTCTTC. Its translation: CASSHPGTSGSREQFF.

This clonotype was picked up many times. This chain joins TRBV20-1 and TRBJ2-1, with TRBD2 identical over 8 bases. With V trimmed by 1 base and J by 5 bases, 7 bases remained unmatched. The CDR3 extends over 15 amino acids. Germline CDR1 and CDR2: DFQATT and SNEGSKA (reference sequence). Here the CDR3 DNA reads TGCAGTGCTAGAGGTTCAGCGGGAGTCCACAATGAGCAGTTCTTC. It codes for CSARGSAGVHNEQFF.

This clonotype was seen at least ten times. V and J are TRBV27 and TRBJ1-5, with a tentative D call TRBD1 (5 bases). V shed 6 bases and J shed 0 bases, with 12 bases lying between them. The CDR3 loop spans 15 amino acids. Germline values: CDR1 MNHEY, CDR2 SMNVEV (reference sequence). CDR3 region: CASRSGTGSNQPQHF. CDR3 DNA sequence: TGTGCCAGCAGATCCGGGACTGGTAGCAATCAGCCCCAGCATTTT.